This T cell receptor beta chain came from a study of response to subunit inactivated influenza vaccine. Study-level points and caveats: Authors suggested seasonal influenza vaccinations each recruit few new T cells.

TCRdb independently ran MiXCR on the RT-PCR reads; one entry per CDR3 protein. The table lists 800,000 or so distinct CDR3 sequences, approximately 21% of them singletons. In its sample, this clonotype was seen a few times. What it recognizes is unknown. The CDR3 totals 16 residues. V was pared by 3 bases and J by 1 base, with 12 bases between. The receptor was derived from a man in his fifties or sixties who received an inactivated influenza vaccine. Sequenced material: PBMCs from blood, taken 5 days after vaccination. The chain uses TRBV12-3 or TRBV12-4 and TRBJ2-2; no clear D. The CDR3 DNA sequence: TGTGCCAGCAGTTTGCGGAGACGACTGAACACCGGGGAGCTGTTTTTT. It translates to CASSLRRRLNTGELFF.